This TCR beta chain was sequenced in a study of T cell responses to AZD1222 COVID-19 vaccine. Study conclusions and caveats: The sample set comprised mostly white British donors with more females, and clonal diversity was possibly underestimated. Reports indicate that nearly half of spike-specific TCRs are directed at unmutated variant regions. Repertoire sampling was restricted to post-peak T cell response timepoints.

This clone was observed a single time. Antigen unknown. Only in-frame clones appear in the TCRdb table, and some are missing; sequencing was by immunoSEQ multiplex PCR. The data contain under 150,000 clones, approximately 85% of them singletons. Germline assignment: CDR1 KGHSH and CDR2 LQKENI. This CDR3 spans 13 amino acids. The germline V and J ends were trimmed by 2 bases and 4 bases, with 7 bases remaining between them. This sequence was found in an adult in good health. Here the sequenced sample was peripheral blood, taken on day 0 of AZD1222 vaccination. This chain uses TRBV18 with TRBJ2-3; no clear D gene. The CDR3 here is CASSPSRSDTQYF. CDR3 DNA: TGTGCCAGCTCACCATCTCGGTCAGATACGCAGTATTTT.